The TCR beta chain described here comes from a study of blood T cell repertoires in COVID-19. About the study: COVID-19 samples collected from the United States, Italy and Spain covered acute and convalescent phases. T cells, B-cell-depleted T cells, or PBMCs provided the cDNA or gDNA that served as material.

Original handling: Reference gene primer amplification in the assay estimated nucleated cell counts. Profiled with immunoSEQ multiplex PCR; TCRdb holds only in-frame clones, not every one. D and trimming come from the DNA, and the V and J calls and clone size come from that table. This sample yields about 190,000 clones, of which 90% are seen a single time; 0.6% to 0.8% belongs to the top ten. This clone came up a few times. Deletions cut 5 bases from V and 7 bases from J, with 18 bases between. Germline V lookup: CDR1 SEHNR, CDR2 FQNEAQ (reference sequence). CDR3 length: 16 amino acids. The sequencing input was peripheral blood. This clonotype was obtained from a man aged 45-65 years with acute or convalescent COVID-19. This chain connects TRBV7-9 to TRBJ1-6; tentative D call: TRBD1 (6 bases). The CDR3 sequence is CASSPPGRQANSPLHF. The CDR3 DNA reads TGTGCCAGCAGCCCCCCCGGCAGACAGGCCAATTCACCCCTCCACTTT.